The source of this T cell receptor (beta chain) is a study of blood T cell repertoires in COVID-19 (TCRdb year 2020). Broadly, across the study: The collaborator samples originated in the United States, Italy and Spain and spanned the acute and convalescent phases of COVID-19. The sample metadata nearly always contained a de-identified subject ID, COVID-19 status, age in years and sex. The dataset comprised deeply sampled blood TCRbeta repertoires from subjects exposed to, actively infected with, or recovered from COVID-19. The prospective study material was composed of cDNA or gDNA derived from T cells, B-cell-depleted T cells, or PBMCs. Where available, HLA class I and class II types were taken from metadata supplied by the sample provider and were not determined by assay-based typing. A freely available public database, intended as a resource for researchers studying the immune response to SARS-CoV-2, is where the repertoires were released. The samples were drawn from two sources: the first 160 participants of the ongoing ImmuneRACE study, and 1,254 subjects contributed by 6 global collaborators.

Beyond this particular receptor, the publication reports: Clinical and demographic metadata were provided uncurated, with the amount varying by source and participant.

Whole blood was collected in K2EDTA tubes by collaborating institutions according to the institutions' own protocols. For TCRbeta analysis, collaborators shipped samples as frozen whole blood, isolated PBMCs, or DNA extracted from either of those sample types. From a lookup of the germline V gene (reference sequence), CDR1 and CDR2 are MNHEY and SMNVEV. The junction shows trimming of 7 bases on V and 4 bases on J, and the gene matches do not reach 8 bases of it. Inclusive of the bounding cysteine and phenylalanine, the CDR3 is 14 residues long. The read is trimmed to its CDR3 DNA, 42 bases read in frame from base 1. Comments on this clone: Its antigen is unknown. No much larger clonotype is one base removed from it; base qualities were not supplied.

TCRbeta CDR3 regions were amplified from genomic DNA using the immunoSEQ Assay, a bias-controlled multiplex PCR. In the paper's pipeline: The number of nucleated cells in each sample was estimated by amplification of reference gene primers within the assay. Sequence reads were collapsed and filtered to measure the absolute abundance of every unique TCRbeta CDR3 rearrangement. For each sample, productive Simpson clonality was calculated by taking the square root of Simpson's diversity index across productive rearrangements. TCRdb retrieved this table from immuneACCESS and kept in-frame rearrangements only. Not all clones are present; in checked studies, unresolved V genes account for under half, and no reason is known for the remainder. The DNA was the basis for D and trimming; V, J and clone size are from that table. This sample gives approximately 220,000 clones in total; 80% to 85% of them show up just once. The ten largest make up 2% to 2.5% of the sample.

The sample taken for sequencing was peripheral blood. The rearranged segments are TRBV27 and TRBJ1-1, with TRBD1 matching 8 junction bases. This receptor was taken from a woman aged 55-70 years with acute or convalescent COVID-19. The DNA sequence is TGTGCCAGCACCCGGACAGGGTGGAGCACTGAAGCTTTCTTT. Translated, this is CASTRTGWSTEAFF.